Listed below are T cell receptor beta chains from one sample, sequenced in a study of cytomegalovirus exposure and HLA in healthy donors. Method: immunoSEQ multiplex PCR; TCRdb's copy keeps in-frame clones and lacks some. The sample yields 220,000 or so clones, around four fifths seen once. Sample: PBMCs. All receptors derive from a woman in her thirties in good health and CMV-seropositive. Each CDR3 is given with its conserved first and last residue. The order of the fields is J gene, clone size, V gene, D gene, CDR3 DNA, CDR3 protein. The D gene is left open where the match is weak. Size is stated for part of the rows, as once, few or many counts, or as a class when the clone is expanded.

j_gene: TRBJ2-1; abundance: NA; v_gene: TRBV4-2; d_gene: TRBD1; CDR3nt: TGTGCCAGCAGCCTCCGGACAGGGGGAAGCAATGAGCAGTTCTTC; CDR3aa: CASSLRTGGSNEQFF
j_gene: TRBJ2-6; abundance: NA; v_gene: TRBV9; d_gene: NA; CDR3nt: TGTGCCAGCAGCGCCCATAGACAGGGAGGATCTGGGGCCAACGTCCTGACTTTC; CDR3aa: CASSAHRQGGSGANVLTF
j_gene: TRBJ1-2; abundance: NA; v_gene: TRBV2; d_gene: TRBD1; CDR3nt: TGTGCCAGCAGTGAAGATTGGGGACAGGGGCAAGGCTACACCTTC; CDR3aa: CASSEDWGQGQGYTF
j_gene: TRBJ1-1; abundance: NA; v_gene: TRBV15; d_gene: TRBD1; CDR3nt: TGTGCCGTTACAGGGGGTGGCACTGAAGCTTTCTTT; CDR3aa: CAVTGGGTEAFF
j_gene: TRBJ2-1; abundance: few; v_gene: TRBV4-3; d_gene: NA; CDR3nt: TGCGCCACGTCGCCAGGGGTCTCCTACAATGAGCAGTTCTTC; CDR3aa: CATSPGVSYNEQFF
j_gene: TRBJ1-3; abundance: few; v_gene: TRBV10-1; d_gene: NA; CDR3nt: TGCGCCAGCAGCCCGGGACCCTCTGGAAACACCATATATTTT; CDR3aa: CASSPGPSGNTIYF
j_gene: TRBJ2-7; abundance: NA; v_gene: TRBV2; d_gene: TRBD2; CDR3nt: TGTGCCAGCAAGCTTTCTCCGGGACTAGCGGGACGAGAGCAGTACTTC; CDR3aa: CASKLSPGLAGREQYF
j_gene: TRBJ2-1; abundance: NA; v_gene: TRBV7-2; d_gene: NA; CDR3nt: TGTGCCAGCAGCTTAGTGGGTAGCTCCTACAATGAGCAGTTCTTC; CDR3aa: CASSLVGSSYNEQFF
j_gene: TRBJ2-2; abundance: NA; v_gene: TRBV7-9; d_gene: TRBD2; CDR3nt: TGTGCCAGCGGACCGGGACTAGTTCCCGGGGAGCTGTTTTTT; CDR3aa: CASGPGLVPGELFF
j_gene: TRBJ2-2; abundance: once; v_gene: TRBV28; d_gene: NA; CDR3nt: TGTGCCACCCCGGGGCCGAACACCGGGGAGCTGTTTTTT; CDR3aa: CATPGPNTGELFF
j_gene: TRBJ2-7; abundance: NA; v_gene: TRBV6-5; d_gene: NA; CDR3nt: TGTGCCAGCACCCAGGGAAACGAGCAGTACTTC; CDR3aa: CASTQGNEQYF